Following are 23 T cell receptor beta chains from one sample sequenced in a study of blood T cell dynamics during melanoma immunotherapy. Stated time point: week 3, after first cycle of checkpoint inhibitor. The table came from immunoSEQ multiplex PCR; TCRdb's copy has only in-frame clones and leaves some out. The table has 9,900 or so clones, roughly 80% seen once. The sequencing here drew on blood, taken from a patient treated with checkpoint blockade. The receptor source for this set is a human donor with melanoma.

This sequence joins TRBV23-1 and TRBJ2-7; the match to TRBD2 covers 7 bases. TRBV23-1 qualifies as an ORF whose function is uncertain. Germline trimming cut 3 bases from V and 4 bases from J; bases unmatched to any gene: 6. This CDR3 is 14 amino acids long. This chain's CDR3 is CASSHWTRYYEQYV. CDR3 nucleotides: TGCGCCAGCAGTCATTGGACTAGGTATTACGAGCAGTACGTC.

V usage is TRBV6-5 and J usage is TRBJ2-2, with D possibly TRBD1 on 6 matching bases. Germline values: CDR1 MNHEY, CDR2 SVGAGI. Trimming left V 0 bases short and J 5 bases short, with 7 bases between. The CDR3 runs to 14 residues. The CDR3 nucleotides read TGTGCCAGCAGTTACTCAGGGGGAACCGGGGAGCTGTTTTTT. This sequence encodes CASSYSGGTGELFF.

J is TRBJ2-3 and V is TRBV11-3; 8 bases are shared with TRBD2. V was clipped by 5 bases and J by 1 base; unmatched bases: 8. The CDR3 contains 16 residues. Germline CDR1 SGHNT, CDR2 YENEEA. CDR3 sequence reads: CASSAVAGSGTDTQYF. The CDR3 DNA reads TGTGCCAGCAGCGCCGTAGCGGGGAGTGGCACAGATACGCAGTATTTT. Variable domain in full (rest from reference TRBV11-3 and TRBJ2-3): EAGVVQSPRYKIIEKKQPVAFWCNPISGHNTLYWYLQNLGQGPELLIRYENEEAVDDSQLPKDRFSAERLKGVDSTLKIQPAELGDSAVYLCASSAVAGSGTDTQYFGPGTRLTVL.

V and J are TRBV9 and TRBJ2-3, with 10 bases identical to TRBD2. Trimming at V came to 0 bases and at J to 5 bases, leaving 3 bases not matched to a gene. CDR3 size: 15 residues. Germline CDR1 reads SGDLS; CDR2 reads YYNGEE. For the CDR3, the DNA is TGTGCCAGCAGCGTAGAGTCTAGCGGGAGAGATACGCAGTATTTT. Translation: CASSVESSGRDTQYF.

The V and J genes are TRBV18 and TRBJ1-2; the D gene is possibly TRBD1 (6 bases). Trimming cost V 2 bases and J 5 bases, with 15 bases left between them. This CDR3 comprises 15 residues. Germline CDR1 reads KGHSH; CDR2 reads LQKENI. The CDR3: CASSPKDAQGYGYTF. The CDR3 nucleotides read TGTGCCAGCTCACCAAAGGACGCTCAGGGGTATGGCTACACCTTC.

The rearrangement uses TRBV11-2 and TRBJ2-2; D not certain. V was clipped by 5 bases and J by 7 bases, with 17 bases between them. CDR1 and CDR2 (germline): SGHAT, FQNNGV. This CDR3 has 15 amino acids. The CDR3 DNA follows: TGTGCCAGCAGCGCAGCCGGCTTGGGCGGCGGGGAGCTGTTTTTT. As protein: CASSAAGLGGGELFF.

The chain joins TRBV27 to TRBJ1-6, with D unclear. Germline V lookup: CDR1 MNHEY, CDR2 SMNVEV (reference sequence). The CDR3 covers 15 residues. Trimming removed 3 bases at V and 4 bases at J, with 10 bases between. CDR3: CASSFIQSYNSPLHF. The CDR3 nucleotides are TGTGCCAGCAGTTTCATTCAGTCATATAATTCACCCCTCCACTTT.

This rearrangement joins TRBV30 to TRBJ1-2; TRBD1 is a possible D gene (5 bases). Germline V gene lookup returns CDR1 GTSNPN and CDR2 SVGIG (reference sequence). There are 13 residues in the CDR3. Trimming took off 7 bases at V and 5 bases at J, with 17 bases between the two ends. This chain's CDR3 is CAYSRQLGYGYTF. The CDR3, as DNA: TGTGCCTACAGCCGACAGCTAGGGTATGGCTACACCTTC.

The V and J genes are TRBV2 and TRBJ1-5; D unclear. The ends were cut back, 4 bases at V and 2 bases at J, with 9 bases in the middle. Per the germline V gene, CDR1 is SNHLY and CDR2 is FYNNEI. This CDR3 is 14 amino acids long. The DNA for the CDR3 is TGTGCCAGCAGTGTCTCGCATCGCAATCAGCCCCAGCATTTT. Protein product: CASSVSHRNQPQHF.

The CDR3 bases are TGTGCCAGCAGCTTAGTTGGAGGCGGGGGGGCTCAGACGCAGTATTTT. Encoded protein: CASSLVGGGGAQTQYF. V is TRBV11-2 and J is TRBJ2-3; TRBD2 aligns across 9 bases. J gave up 9 bases and V 1 base, and 11 bases lay outside the gene matches. CDR3 size: 16 residues. Germline CDR1 SGHAT, CDR2 FQNNGV. The variable domain in full, with the rest retrieved from reference TRBV11-2 and TRBJ2-3, is EAGVAQSPRYKIIEKRQSVAFWCNPISGHATLYWYQQILGQGPKLLIQFQNNGVVDDSQLPKDRFSAERLKGVDSTLKIQPAKLEDSAVYLCASSLVGGGGAQTQYFGPGTRLTVL.

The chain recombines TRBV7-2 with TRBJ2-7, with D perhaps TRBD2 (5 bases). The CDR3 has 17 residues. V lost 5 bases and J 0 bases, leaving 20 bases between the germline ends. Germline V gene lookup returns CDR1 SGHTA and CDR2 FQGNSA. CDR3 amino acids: CASSPTLPTSGSYEQYF. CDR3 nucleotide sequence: TGTGCCAGCAGCCCTACACTCCCCACTAGTGGCTCCTACGAGCAGTACTTC.

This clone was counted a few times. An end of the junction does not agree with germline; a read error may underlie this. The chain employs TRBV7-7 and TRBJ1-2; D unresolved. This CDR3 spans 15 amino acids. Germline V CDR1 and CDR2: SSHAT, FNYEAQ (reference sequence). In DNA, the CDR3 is TGTGCTAGCACCCCTCTCGGGCCCTCTAACTATGGCTACACCTTC. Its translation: CASTPLGPSNYGYTF.

The CDR3 loop reads CASSYDRASTDTQYF. The CDR3 region has the DNA TGTGCCAGCAGTTACGACAGGGCCAGCACAGATACGCAGTATTTT. The chain employs TRBV6-5 and TRBJ2-3, with 7 nucleotides matching TRBD1. CDR1 is MNHEY, CDR2 SVGAGI, per germline. Unmatched junction bases numbered 2, after V lost 2 bases and J lost 0 bases. This CDR3 has 15 amino acids.

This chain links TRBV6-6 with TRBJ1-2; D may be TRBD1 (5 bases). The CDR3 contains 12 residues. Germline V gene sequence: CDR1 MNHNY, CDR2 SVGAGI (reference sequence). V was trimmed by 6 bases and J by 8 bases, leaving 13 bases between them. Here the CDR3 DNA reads TGTGCCAGCAGCAGGGCCTCGGAGGGCTACACCTTC. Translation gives CASSRASEGYTF.

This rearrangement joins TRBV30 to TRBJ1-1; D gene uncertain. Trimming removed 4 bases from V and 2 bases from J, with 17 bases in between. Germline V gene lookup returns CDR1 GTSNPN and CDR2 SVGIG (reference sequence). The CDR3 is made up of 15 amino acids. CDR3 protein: CAWKGLVGLNTEAFF. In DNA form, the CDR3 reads TGTGCCTGGAAGGGTCTAGTAGGCCTTAACACTGAAGCTTTCTTT.

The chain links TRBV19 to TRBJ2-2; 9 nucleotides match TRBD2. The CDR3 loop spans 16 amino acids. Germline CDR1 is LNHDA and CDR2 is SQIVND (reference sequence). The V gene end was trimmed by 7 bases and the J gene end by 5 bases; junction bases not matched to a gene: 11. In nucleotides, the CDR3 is TGTGCCAGTACCCTCGCGGGGGGGGGCAATACCGGGGAGCTGTTTTTT. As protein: CASTLAGGGNTGELFF. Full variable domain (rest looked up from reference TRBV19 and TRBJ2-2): DGGITQSPKYLFRKEGQNVTLSCEQNLNHDAMYWYRQDPGQGLRLIYYSQIVNDFQKGDIAEGYSVSREKKESFPLTVTSAQKNPTAFYLCASTLAGGGNTGELFFGEGSRLTVL.

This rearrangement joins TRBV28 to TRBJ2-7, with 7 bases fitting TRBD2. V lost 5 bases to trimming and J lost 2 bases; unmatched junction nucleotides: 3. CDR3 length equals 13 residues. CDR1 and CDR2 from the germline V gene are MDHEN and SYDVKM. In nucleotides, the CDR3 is TGTGCCAGCAGTCCGGGGGGAACCTACGAGCAGTACGTC. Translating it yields CASSPGGTYEQYV.

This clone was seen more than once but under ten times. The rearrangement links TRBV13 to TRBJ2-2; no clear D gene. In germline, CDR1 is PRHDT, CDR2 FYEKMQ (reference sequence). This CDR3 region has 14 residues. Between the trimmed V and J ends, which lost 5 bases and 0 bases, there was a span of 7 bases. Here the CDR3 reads CASSRTANTGELFF. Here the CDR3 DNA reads TGTGCCAGCAGCCGAACCGCGAACACCGGGGAGCTGTTTTTT.

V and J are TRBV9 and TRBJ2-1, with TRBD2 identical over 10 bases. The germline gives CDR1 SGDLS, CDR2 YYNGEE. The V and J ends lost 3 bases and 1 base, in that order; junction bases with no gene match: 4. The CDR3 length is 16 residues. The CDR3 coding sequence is TGTGCCAGCAGCGGAAGACTAGCGGGTTCCTACAATGAGCAGTTCTTC. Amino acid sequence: CASSGRLAGSYNEQFF. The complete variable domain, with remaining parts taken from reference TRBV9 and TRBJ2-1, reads DSGVTQTPKHLITATGQRVTLRCSPRSGDLSVYWYQQSLDQGLQFLIQYYNGEERAKGNILERFSAQQFPDLHSELNLSSLELGDSALYFCASSGRLAGSYNEQFFGPGTRLTVL.

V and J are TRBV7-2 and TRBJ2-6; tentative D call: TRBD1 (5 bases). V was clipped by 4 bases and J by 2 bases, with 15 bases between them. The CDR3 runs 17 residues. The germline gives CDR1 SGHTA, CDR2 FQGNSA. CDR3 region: CASSSAPGIPGANVLTF. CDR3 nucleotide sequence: TGTGCCAGCAGCTCTGCTCCAGGGATCCCTGGGGCCAACGTCCTGACTTTC.

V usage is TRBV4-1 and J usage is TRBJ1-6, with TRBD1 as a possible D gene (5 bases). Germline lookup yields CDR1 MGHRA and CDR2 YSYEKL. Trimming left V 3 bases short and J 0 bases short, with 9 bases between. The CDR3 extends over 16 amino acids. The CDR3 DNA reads TGCGCCAGCAGCCAGCCGACAGCCTCCTATAATTCACCCCTCCACTTT. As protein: CASSQPTASYNSPLHF.

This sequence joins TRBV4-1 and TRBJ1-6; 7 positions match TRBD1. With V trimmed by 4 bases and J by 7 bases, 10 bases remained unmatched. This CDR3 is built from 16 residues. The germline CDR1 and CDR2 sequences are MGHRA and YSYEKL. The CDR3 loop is CASSRGQGVENSPLHF. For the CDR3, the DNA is TGCGCCAGCAGCCGGGGTCAGGGGGTGGAAAATTCACCCCTCCACTTT.

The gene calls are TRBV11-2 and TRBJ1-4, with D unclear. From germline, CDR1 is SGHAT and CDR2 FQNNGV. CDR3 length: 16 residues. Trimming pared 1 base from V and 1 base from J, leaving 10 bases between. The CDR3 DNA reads TGTGCCAGCAGCTTAGGGGTTGGCAGAACTAATGAAAAACTGTTTTTT. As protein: CASSLGVGRTNEKLFF.